This entry is about one T cell receptor beta chain. It lacks a known antigen. Per-base quality was not reported, and no clone a single base away is much larger than it. Reading the germline V gene (reference sequence) gives CDR1 MNHEY and CDR2 SMNVEV. Deletion took 0 bases off V and 5 bases off J, with a span of 18 bases between the germline ends. From the cysteine up to the phenylalanine, the CDR3 has a length of 17 residues. Here the CDR3 DNA is all that survives: 51 bases in frame from base 1. This sample stems from a study of T cell changes during pregnancy in multiple sclerosis (dated by TCRdb to about 2019). With respect to the entire study: In women with multiple sclerosis, the researchers looked at how the T cell repertoire shifted as pregnancy progressed.

Libraries were made using the immunoSEQ multiplex PCR assay. Drawn from immuneACCESS, this table holds only the in-frame rearrangements with V and J called that TCRdb kept. Clones are partly lost; checked studies trace under half to an unresolved V gene and leave the rest unexplained. This sample holds around 96,000 clones; approximately 93% were observed only once. Roughly 1.7% of the sample is taken by the ten largest. The sequence is built from TRBV27 and TRBJ2-3, with a weak D call of TRBD2 (6 bases match). The sequences come from peripheral blood, collected after pregnancy. The clonotype was recovered from a female donor in good health, enrolled as a control in a pregnancy study. The encoded CDR3 is CASSLSLYGRGGDTQYF. Here is the DNA: TGTGCCAGCAGTTTATCTCTCTACGGGAGAGGAGGAGATACGCAGTATTTT.